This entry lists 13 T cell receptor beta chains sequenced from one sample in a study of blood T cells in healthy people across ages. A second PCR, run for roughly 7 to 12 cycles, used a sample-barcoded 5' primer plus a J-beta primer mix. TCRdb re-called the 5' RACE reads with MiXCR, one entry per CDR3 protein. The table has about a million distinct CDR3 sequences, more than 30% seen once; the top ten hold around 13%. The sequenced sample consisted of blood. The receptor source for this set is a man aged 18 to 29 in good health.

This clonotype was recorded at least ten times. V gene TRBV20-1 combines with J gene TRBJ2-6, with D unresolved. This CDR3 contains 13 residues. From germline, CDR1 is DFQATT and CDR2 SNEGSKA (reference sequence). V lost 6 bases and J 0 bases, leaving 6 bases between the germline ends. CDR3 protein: CSARSSGANVLTF. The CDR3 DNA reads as TGCAGTGCCAGGAGCTCTGGGGCCAACGTCCTGACTTTC.

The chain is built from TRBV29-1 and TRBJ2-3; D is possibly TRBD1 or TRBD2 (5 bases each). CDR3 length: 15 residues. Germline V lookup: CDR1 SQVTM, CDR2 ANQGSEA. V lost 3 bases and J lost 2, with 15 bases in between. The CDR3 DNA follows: TGCAGCGTTGAGTCCTTGGACGGGGCCACAGATACGCAGTATTTT. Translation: CSVESLDGATDTQYF.

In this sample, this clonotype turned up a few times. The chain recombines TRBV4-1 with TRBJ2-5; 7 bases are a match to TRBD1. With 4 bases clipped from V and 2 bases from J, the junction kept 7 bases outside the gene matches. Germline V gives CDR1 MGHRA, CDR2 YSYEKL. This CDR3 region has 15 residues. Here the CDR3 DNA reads TGCGCCAGCAGCCTACAGAACAGGGGACAAGAGACCCAGTACTTC. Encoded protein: CASSLQNRGQETQYF.

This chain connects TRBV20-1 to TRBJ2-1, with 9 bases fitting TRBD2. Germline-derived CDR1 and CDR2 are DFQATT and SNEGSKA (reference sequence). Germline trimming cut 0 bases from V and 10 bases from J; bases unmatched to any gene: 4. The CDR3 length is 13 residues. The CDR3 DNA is TGCAGTGCTAGAGATCCCCTAGCGGGGGAGCAGTTCTTC. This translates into CSARDPLAGEQFF.

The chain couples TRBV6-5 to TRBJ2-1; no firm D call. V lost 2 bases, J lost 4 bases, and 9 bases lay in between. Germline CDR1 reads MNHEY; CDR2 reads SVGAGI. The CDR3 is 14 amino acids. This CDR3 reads CASSYLGPYNEQFF. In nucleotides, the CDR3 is TGTGCCAGCAGTTACCTAGGGCCGTACAATGAGCAGTTCTTC.

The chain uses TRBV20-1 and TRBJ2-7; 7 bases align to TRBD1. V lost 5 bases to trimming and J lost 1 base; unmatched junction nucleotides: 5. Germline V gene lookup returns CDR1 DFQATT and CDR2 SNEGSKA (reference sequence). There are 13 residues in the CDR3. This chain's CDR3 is CSAGDRPSYEQYF. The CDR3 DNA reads TGCAGTGCTGGGGACAGACCATCCTACGAGCAGTACTTC.

The CDR3 sequence is CSARASPYEQYF. The CDR3 DNA sequence: TGCAGTGCTAGAGCCAGTCCCTACGAGCAGTACTTC. This chain links TRBV20-1 with TRBJ2-7, with D unresolved. This CDR3 spans 12 amino acids. V was trimmed by 1 base and J by 2 bases, leaving 6 bases between them. The germline V gene has CDR1 DFQATT and CDR2 SNEGSKA (reference sequence).

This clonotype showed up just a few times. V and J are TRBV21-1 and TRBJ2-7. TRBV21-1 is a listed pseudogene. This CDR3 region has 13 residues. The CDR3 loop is CASPRQRPTEQYF. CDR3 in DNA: TGTGCCAGCCCAAGGCAAAGACCCACAGAGCAGTACTTC.

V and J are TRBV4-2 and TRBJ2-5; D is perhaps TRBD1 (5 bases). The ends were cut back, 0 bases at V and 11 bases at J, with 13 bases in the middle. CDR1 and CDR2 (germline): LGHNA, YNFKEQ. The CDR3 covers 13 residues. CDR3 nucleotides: TGTGCCAGCAGCCAAGATAAGGACAATGAGCAGTACTTC. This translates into CASSQDKDNEQYF.

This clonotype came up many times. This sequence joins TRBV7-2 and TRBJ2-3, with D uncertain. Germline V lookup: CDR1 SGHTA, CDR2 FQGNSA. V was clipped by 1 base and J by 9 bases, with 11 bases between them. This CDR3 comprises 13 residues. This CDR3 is CASSLGLYGTQYF. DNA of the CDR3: TGTGCCAGCAGCTTAGGGCTTTACGGAACGCAGTATTTT.

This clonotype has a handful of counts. The CDR3 sequence: CASSDLGVTEAFF. CDR3 coding DNA: TGTGCCAGCAGTGACTTGGGGGTCACTGAAGCTTTCTTT. The rearrangement links TRBV6-2 or TRBV6-3 to TRBJ1-1, with D perhaps TRBD1 (5 bases). The V end was cut by 5 bases, the J end by 4 bases, with 11 bases between. The CDR3 sequence is 13 residues long. CDR1 MNHEY and CDR2 SVGEGT come from the germline V gene.

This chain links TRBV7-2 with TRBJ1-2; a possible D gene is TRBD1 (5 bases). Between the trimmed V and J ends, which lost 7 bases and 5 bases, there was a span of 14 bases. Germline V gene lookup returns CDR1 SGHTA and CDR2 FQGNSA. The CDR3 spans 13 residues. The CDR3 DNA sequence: TGTGCCAGCAACCCTTCGGGGGTTTATGGCTACACCTTC. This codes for CASNPSGVYGYTF. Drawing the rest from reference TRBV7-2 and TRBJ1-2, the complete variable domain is GAGVSQSPSNKVTEKGKDVELRCDPISGHTALYWYRQSLGQGLEFLIYFQGNSAPDKSGLPSDRFSAERTGGSVSTLTIQRTQQEDSAVYLCASNPSGVYGYTFGSGTRLTVV.

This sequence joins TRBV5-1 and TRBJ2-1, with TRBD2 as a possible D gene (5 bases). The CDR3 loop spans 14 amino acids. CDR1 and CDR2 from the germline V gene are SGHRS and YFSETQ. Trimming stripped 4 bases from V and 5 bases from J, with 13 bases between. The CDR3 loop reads CASSKGGRDNEQFF. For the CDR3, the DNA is TGCGCCAGCAGCAAAGGTGGGCGGGACAATGAGCAGTTCTTC.